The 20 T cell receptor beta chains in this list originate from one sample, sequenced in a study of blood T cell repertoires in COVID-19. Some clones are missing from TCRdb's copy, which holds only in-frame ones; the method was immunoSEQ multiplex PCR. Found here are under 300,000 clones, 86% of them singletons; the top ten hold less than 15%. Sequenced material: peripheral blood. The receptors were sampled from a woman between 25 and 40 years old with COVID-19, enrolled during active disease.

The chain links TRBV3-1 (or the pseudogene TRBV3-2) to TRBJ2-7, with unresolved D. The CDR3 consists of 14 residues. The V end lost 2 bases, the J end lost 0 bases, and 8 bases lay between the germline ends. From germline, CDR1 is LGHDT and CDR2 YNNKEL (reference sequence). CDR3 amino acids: CASSQTRSSYEQYF. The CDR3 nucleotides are TGTGCCAGCAGCCAAACCCGGAGCTCCTACGAGCAGTACTTC.

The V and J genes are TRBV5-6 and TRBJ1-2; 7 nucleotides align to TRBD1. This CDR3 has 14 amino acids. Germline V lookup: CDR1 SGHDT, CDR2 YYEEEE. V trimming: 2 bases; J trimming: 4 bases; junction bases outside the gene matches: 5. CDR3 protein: CASSLRGTVYGYTF. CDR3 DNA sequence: TGTGCCAGCAGCTTACGCGGGACAGTCTATGGCTACACCTTC. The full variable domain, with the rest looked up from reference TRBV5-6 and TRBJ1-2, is DAGVTQSPTHLIKTRGQQVTLRCSPKSGHDTVSWYQQALGQGPQFIFQYYEEEERQRGNFPDRFSGHQFPNYSSELNVNALLLGDSALYLCASSLRGTVYGYTFGSGTRLTVV.

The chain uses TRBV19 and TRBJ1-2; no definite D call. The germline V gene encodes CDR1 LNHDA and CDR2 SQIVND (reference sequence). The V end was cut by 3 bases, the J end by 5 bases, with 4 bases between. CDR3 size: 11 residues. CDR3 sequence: CASSIEYGYTF. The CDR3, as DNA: TGTGCCAGTAGTATCGAGTATGGCTACACCTTC.

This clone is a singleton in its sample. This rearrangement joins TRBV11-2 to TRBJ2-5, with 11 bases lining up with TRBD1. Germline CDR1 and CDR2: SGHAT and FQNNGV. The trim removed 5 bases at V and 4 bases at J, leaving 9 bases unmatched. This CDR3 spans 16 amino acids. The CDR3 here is CASSRRDRGFGETQYF. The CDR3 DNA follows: TGTGCCAGCAGCCGCCGGGACAGGGGGTTTGGAGAGACCCAGTACTTC.

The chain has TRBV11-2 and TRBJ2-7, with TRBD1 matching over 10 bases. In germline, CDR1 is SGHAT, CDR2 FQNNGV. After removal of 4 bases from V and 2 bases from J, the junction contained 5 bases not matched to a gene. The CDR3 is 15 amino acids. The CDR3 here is CASSSDRGLTYEQYF. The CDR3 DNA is TGTGCCAGCAGCTCCGACAGGGGGCTCACCTACGAGCAGTACTTC.

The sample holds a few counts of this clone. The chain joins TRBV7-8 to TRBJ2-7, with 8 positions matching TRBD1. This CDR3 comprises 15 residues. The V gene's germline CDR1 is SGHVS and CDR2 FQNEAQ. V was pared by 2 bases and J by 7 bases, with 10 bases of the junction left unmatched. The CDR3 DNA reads TGTGCCAGCAGCTTAAGTGGACAGGGAATGGGGGAGCAGTACTTC. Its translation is CASSLSGQGMGEQYF.

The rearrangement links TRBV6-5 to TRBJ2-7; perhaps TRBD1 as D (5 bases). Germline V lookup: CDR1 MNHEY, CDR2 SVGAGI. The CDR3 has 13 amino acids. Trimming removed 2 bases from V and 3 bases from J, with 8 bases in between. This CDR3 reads CASSYDSRYEQYF. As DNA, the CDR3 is TGTGCCAGCAGTTACGACAGCCGCTACGAGCAGTACTTC.

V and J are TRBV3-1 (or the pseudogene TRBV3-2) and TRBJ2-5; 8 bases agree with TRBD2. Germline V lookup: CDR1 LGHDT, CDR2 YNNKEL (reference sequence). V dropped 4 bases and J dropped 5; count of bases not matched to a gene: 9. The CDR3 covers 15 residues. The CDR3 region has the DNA TGTGCCAGCAGCCTGATAGCGGGGTCAGGGGAGACCCAGTACTTC. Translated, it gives CASSLIAGSGETQYF.

In DNA, the CDR3 is TGTGCCAGCTCACCACGACAGGGGGGTTCGGAGACCCAGTACTTC. This sequence encodes CASSPRQGGSETQYF. The rearrangement links TRBV18 to TRBJ2-5; 9 positions match TRBD1. The CDR3 is made up of 15 amino acids. Trimming cost V 1 base and J 5 bases; bases outside gene matches: 5. CDR1 is KGHSH and CDR2 is LQKENI in the germline V gene.

The CDR3 DNA reads as TGCGCCAGCAGCCTTGACAGGGGATTCTATGGCTACACCTTC. Residues: CASSLDRGFYGYTF. The chain couples TRBV5-1 to TRBJ1-2, with 8 bases identical to TRBD1. Per the germline V gene, CDR1 is SGHRS and CDR2 is YFSETQ. The CDR3 extends over 14 amino acids. After removal of 4 bases from V and 4 bases from J, the junction contained 6 bases not matched to a gene.

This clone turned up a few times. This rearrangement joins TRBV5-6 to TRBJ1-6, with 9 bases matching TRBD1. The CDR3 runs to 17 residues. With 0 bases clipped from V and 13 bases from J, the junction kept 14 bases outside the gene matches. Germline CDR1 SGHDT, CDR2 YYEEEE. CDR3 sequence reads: CASSLGDVWDREDPLHF. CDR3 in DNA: TGTGCCAGCAGCTTGGGAGACGTCTGGGACAGGGAGGATCCCCTCCACTTT.

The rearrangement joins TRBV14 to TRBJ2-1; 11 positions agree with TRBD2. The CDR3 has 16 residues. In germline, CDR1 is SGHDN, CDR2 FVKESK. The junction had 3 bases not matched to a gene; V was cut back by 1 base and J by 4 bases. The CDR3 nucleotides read TGTGCCAGCAGCCAAGCTCTAGCGGGGGGATACAATGAGCAGTTCTTC. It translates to CASSQALAGGYNEQFF.

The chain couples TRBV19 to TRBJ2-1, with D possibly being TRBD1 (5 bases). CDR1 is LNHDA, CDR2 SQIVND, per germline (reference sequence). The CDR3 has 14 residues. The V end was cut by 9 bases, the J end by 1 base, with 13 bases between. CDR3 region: CASGQLLSYNEQFF. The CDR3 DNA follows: TGTGCCAGCGGACAATTGCTGTCCTACAATGAGCAGTTCTTC.

The CDR3 sequence: CATIIGRQHHRSNEQFF. The CDR3 DNA is TGTGCCACCATCATCGGGCGACAGCACCACCGTTCCAATGAGCAGTTCTTC. The V gene is TRBV15, the J gene TRBJ2-1; D might be TRBD1 (5 bases). Trimming pared 7 bases from V and 6 bases from J, leaving 25 bases between. Looked up from germline, CDR1 is LNHNV and CDR2 is YYDKDF (reference sequence). The CDR3 totals 17 residues.

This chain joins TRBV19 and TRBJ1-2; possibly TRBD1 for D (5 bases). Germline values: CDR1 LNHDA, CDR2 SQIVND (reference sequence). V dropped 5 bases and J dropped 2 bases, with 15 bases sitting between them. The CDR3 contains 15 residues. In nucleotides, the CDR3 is TGTGCCAGTAGTCCGACAGTACATTTAAACTATGGCTACACCTTC. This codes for CASSPTVHLNYGYTF.

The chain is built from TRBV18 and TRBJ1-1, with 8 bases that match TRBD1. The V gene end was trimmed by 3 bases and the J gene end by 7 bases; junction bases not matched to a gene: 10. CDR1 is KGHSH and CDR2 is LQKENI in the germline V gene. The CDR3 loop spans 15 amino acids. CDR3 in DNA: TGTGCCAGCTCACCTTCTACTCACAGGGGGATTGAAGCTTTCTTT. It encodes CASSPSTHRGIEAFF.

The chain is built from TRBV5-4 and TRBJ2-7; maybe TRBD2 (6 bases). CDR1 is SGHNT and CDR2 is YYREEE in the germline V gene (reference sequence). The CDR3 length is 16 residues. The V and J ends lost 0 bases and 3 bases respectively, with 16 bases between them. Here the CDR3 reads CASSLDGRGSFYEQYF. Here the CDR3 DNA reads TGTGCCAGCAGCTTGGACGGTCGGGGGAGTTTCTACGAGCAGTACTTC.

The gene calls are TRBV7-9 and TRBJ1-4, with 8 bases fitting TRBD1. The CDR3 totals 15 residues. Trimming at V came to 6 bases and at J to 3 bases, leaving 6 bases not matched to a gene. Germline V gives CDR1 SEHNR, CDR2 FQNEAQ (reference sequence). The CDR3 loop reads CASSKTTGANEKLFF. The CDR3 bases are TGTGCCAGCAGTAAAACGACAGGGGCTAATGAAAAACTGTTTTTT.

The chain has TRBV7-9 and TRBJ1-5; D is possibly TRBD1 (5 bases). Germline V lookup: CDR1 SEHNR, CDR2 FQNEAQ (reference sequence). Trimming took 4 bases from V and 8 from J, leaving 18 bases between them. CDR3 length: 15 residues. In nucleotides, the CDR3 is TGTGCCAGCAGCTCCCCCAACACGGAAGGGGAGCCCCAGCATTTT. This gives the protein CASSSPNTEGEPQHF.

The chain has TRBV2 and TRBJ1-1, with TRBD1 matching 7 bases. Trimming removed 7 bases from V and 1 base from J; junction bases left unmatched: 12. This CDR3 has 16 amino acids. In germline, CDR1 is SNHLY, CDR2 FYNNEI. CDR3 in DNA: TGTGCCAGCACCGAATGGGACAGCGCTTCGAACACTGAAGCTTTCTTT. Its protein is CASTEWDSASNTEAFF.